This passage covers 32 T cell receptor beta chains from one sample sequenced in a study of blood T cell repertoires in COVID-19. The data were produced by immunoSEQ multiplex PCR, yet TCRdb's version contains in-frame clones alone and is incomplete. The sample records 200,000 or so clones, roughly 84% being singletons. Sequenced sample: peripheral blood. The origin of the receptors is a human donor in a cohort sampled during active COVID-19.

The chain joins TRBV5-1 to TRBJ2-2; TRBD2 agrees at 14 bases. Germline CDR1 SGHRS, CDR2 YFSETQ. V shed 4 bases, J shed 7 bases, and the junction held 15 bases outside the gene matches. The CDR3 runs 19 residues. The CDR3 protein is CASSRGLAGARMIYGELFF. The CDR3 bases are TGCGCCAGCAGCCGGGGACTAGCGGGAGCTAGAATGATATACGGGGAGCTGTTTTTT.

The chain joins TRBV6-5 to TRBJ1-1; 11 positions match TRBD1. In germline, CDR1 is MNHEY, CDR2 SVGAGI. This CDR3 contains 15 residues. The V segment lost 4 bases and the J segment 4 bases; nucleotides outside the gene matches: 5. CDR3 nucleotides: TGTGCCAGCAGTTTGACCGGGACAGGGGGCACTGAAGCTTTCTTT. Its translation is CASSLTGTGGTEAFF.

The V call is TRBV11-1, the J call TRBJ2-7; 10 bases match TRBD2. Germline lookup yields CDR1 SGHAT and CDR2 FQDESV (reference sequence). Losses at the gene ends were 6 bases for V and 3 bases for J; bases not matched to a gene: 8. This CDR3 region has 15 residues. The CDR3 region is CASSNSGRANYEQYF. CDR3 nucleotides: TGTGCCAGCAGTAACAGCGGGAGGGCAAACTACGAGCAGTACTTC.

This clone turned up a few times. CDR3 protein: CASRGSGAKGSPLHF. In nucleotides, the CDR3 is TGTGCCAGCAGAGGATCAGGGGCCAAAGGATCACCCCTCCACTTT. V gene TRBV28 combines with J gene TRBJ1-6, with D maybe TRBD1 (6 bases). Germline lookup yields CDR1 MDHEN and CDR2 SYDVKM. V lost 6 bases and J lost 10, with 19 bases in between. The CDR3 is 15 amino acids.

In this sample, this clone turned up once. The chain recombines TRBV19 with TRBJ2-1; 7 positions match TRBD1. This CDR3 spans 14 amino acids. Germline V gives CDR1 LNHDA, CDR2 SQIVND (reference sequence). Trimming removed 5 bases from V and 3 bases from J; junction bases left unmatched: 4. CDR3 residues: CASSPGQNYNEQFF. Here the CDR3 DNA reads TGTGCCAGTAGTCCGGGACAGAACTACAATGAGCAGTTCTTC.

This clone was observed many times. The CDR3 nucleotides read TGCGCCAGCAGCTTAAGCGGAAACACGAACACCGGGGAGCTGTTTTTT. Translation gives CASSLSGNTNTGELFF. The rearrangement links TRBV5-1 to TRBJ2-2; D possibly corresponds to TRBD2 (5 bases). V lost 2 bases and J lost 0, with 11 bases in between. CDR3 length: 16 amino acids. The germline V gene has CDR1 SGHRS and CDR2 YFSETQ.

The chain carries TRBV29-1 and TRBJ2-5; 8 positions match TRBD1. Germline V gene lookup returns CDR1 SQVTM and CDR2 ANQGSEA. The CDR3 length is 13 residues. V shed 6 bases, J shed 4 bases, and the junction held 7 bases outside the gene matches. As DNA, the CDR3 is TGCAGCGTCGGACAGGGTGCATCAGAGACCCAGTACTTC. Translated: CSVGQGASETQYF.

V usage is TRBV6-5 and J usage is TRBJ1-1; weak D call: TRBD1 (5 bases). The germline CDR1 and CDR2 sequences are MNHEY and SVGAGI. This CDR3 is 13 amino acids long. Deletions cut 8 bases from V and 0 bases from J, with 10 bases between. The CDR3 bases are TGTGCCAGCGGAAGACAGATGAACACTGAAGCTTTCTTT. The encoded protein is CASGRQMNTEAFF.

The chain links TRBV3-1 (or the pseudogene TRBV3-2) to TRBJ2-2; D may be TRBD2 (5 bases). This CDR3 is built from 16 residues. The ends were cut back, 2 bases at V and 2 bases at J, with 12 bases in the middle. Germline V gene sequence: CDR1 LGHDT, CDR2 YNNKEL (reference sequence). The CDR3 is CASSQFGLINTGELFF. CDR3 nucleotide sequence: TGTGCCAGCAGCCAATTCGGACTTATCAACACCGGGGAGCTGTTTTTT.

This clone has a single count. This sequence joins TRBV7-8 and TRBJ2-5; TRBD2 agrees at 7 bases. The junction had 8 bases not matched to a gene; V was cut back by 5 bases and J by 5 bases. This CDR3 has 14 residues. Germline lookup yields CDR1 SGHVS and CDR2 FQNEAQ. The CDR3 nucleotides are TGTGCCAGCAGCCCGTGGACTAGTCGGGAGACCCAGTACTTC. Amino acid sequence: CASSPWTSRETQYF.

V is TRBV5-4 and J is TRBJ2-5; 9 nucleotides agree with TRBD1. The V and J ends lost 4 bases and 5 bases, in that order; junction bases with no gene match: 6. Germline values: CDR1 SGHNT, CDR2 YYREEE (reference sequence). This CDR3 spans 14 amino acids. The CDR3 loop is CASSTTGGKETQYF. The CDR3 DNA reads as TGTGCCAGCAGCACCACAGGGGGCAAGGAGACCCAGTACTTC.

This clone was seen just once. The gene calls are TRBV19 and TRBJ2-2; the D gene is possibly TRBD2 (5 bases). Trimming pared 5 bases from V and 4 bases from J, leaving 14 bases between. Germline CDR1 reads LNHDA; CDR2 reads SQIVND (reference sequence). The CDR3 consists of 15 residues. This CDR3 is CASSRREGFTGELFF. The CDR3 nucleotides are TGTGCCAGTAGTCGGCGCGAGGGTTTCACCGGGGAGCTGTTTTTT.

The chain joins TRBV7-2 to TRBJ2-5, with D tentatively TRBD2 (7 bases). V was shortened by 5 bases and J by 4 bases, with 23 bases between the two germline ends. Germline CDR1 is SGHTA and CDR2 is FQGNSA. This CDR3 is built from 17 residues. The CDR3, as DNA: TGTGCCAGCAGCCGCACGCGAGGGGGGGGCGAGGGAGAGACCCAGTACTTC. It specifies CASSRTRGGGEGETQYF.

The genes are TRBV19 and TRBJ1-5; D gene unclear. CDR3 size: 15 residues. Per the germline V gene, CDR1 is LNHDA and CDR2 is SQIVND (reference sequence). Between the trimmed V and J ends, which lost 7 bases and 3 bases, there was a span of 16 bases. In nucleotides, the CDR3 is TGTGCCAGTAAGGAACAAGGAGGGTTCAATCAGCCCCAGCATTTT. Its protein is CASKEQGGFNQPQHF.

This sequence joins TRBV24-1 and TRBJ1-5; 7 bases match TRBD1. After removal of 3 bases from V and 7 bases from J, the junction contained 5 bases not matched to a gene. The CDR3 totals 14 residues. Germline CDR1 reads KGHDR; CDR2 reads SFDVKD. CDR3 DNA sequence: TGTGCCACCAGTGATGAGGGACAGTGGCAGCCCCAGCATTTT. Translating it yields CATSDEGQWQPQHF.

This clone appeared a few times. V gene TRBV7-6 combines with J gene TRBJ1-2, with D unclear. Deletions cut 0 bases from V and 1 base from J, with 9 bases between. The CDR3 has 15 amino acids. CDR1 is SGHVS and CDR2 is FNYEAQ in the germline V gene. CDR3 coding DNA: TGTGCCAGCAGCTTAGCGGATACAGATAACTATGGCTACACCTTC. Encoded protein: CASSLADTDNYGYTF.

The V call is TRBV9, the J call TRBJ1-6, with 9 bases lining up with TRBD1. In germline, CDR1 is SGDLS, CDR2 YYNGEE. This CDR3 contains 15 residues. V lost 4 bases and J lost 8; bases outside the gene matches: 7. Here the CDR3 reads CASSPSGQGYSPLHF. The CDR3 nucleotides read TGTGCCAGCAGCCCATCGGGACAGGGTTATTCACCCCTCCACTTT.

The rearrangement joins TRBV6-5 to TRBJ1-4; tentatively, D is TRBD1 (5 bases). V was clipped by 7 bases and J by 10 bases, with 13 bases between them. The CDR3 totals 12 residues. Per germline, CDR1 MNHEY and CDR2 SVGAGI. CDR3 region: CASTSRGLKLFF. The CDR3 DNA sequence: TGTGCCAGCACCAGCCGGGGACTAAAACTGTTTTTT.

V gene TRBV19 combines with J gene TRBJ2-2, with TRBD1 as a possible D gene (6 bases). Germline lookup yields CDR1 LNHDA and CDR2 SQIVND (reference sequence). Between the trimmed V and J ends, which lost 5 bases and 3 bases, there was a span of 13 bases. The CDR3 extends over 15 amino acids. The CDR3 loop is CASSGGGGYTGELFF. CDR3 in DNA: TGTGCCAGTAGTGGCGGTGGGGGCTACACCGGGGAGCTGTTTTTT.

A single count supports this clone. The chain has TRBV2 and TRBJ2-2; 9 bases are shared with TRBD2. V trimming: 4 bases; J trimming: 3 bases; junction bases outside the gene matches: 3. CDR1 and CDR2 (germline): SNHLY, FYNNEI. This CDR3 comprises 15 residues. Here the CDR3 DNA reads TGTGCCAGCAGTGCGTTAGCGGGAGACACCGGGGAGCTGTTTTTT. Translating gives CASSALAGDTGELFF.

V is TRBV15 and J is TRBJ1-1; D unclear. The V gene lost 3 bases and the J gene lost 3 bases, with 5 bases spanning the gap. This CDR3 contains 12 residues. The germline V gene has CDR1 LNHNV and CDR2 YYDKDF (reference sequence). The CDR3 protein is CATSRGYTEAFF. DNA for the CDR3: TGTGCCACCAGCAGGGGCTACACTGAAGCTTTCTTT.

The J gene is TRBJ2-7, the V gene TRBV6-1, with TRBD2 as a possible D gene (5 bases). This CDR3 has 14 residues. The ends were cut back, 1 base at V and 1 base at J, with 8 bases in the middle. Per the germline V gene, CDR1 is MNHNS and CDR2 is SASEGT. CDR3 protein: CASSEVPGSYEQYF. The CDR3 region has the DNA TGTGCCAGCAGTGAAGTTCCGGGATCCTACGAGCAGTACTTC.

The rearrangement links TRBV7-6 to TRBJ1-3; 7 bases map to TRBD1. The CDR3 totals 16 residues. V lost 5 bases and J lost 0; bases outside the gene matches: 7. Germline V gives CDR1 SGHVS, CDR2 FNYEAQ. This CDR3 reads CASSARWTGSGNTIYF. CDR3 sequence (DNA): TGTGCCAGCAGCGCCCGGTGGACAGGCTCTGGAAACACCATATATTTT.

The chain joins TRBV7-9 to TRBJ2-3, with TRBD2 identical over 9 bases. The CDR3 runs to 17 residues. Losses at the gene ends were 4 bases for V and 2 bases for J; bases not matched to a gene: 10. The germline gives CDR1 SEHNR, CDR2 FQNEAQ (reference sequence). The CDR3 loop reads CASSSWAGGTHTDTQYF. The CDR3 DNA is TGTGCCAGCAGCTCCTGGGCGGGAGGGACGCACACAGATACGCAGTATTTT. Combining the CDR3 with reference TRBV7-9 and TRBJ2-3 gives the whole variable domain DTGVSQNPRHKITKRGQNVTFRCDPISEHNRLYWYRQTLGQGPEFLTYFQNEAQLEKSRLLSDRFSAERPKGSFSTLEIQRTEQGDSAMYLCASSSWAGGTHTDTQYFGPGTRLTVL.

The rearrangement links TRBV30 to TRBJ1-6; 7 bases align to TRBD1. CDR3 length: 18 amino acids. V trimming: 2 bases; J trimming: 6 bases; junction bases outside the gene matches: 16. Germline CDR1 reads GTSNPN; CDR2 reads SVGIG (reference sequence). Here the CDR3 DNA reads TGTGCCTGGAGTTCCCTCTATACAGGGGAAGGAAGTAATTCACCCCTCCACTTT. Its protein is CAWSSLYTGEGSNSPLHF.

This clone was counted a single time. The rearrangement joins TRBV4-1 to TRBJ2-3; TRBD2 matches at 13 bases. Germline-derived CDR1 and CDR2 are MGHRA and YSYEKL. The junction had 5 bases not matched to a gene; V was cut back by 2 bases and J by 6 bases. The CDR3 totals 16 residues. CDR3 bases: TGCGCCAGCAGCCAACGACTAGCGGGGGGCGGGGATACGCAGTATTTT. Its translation: CASSQRLAGGGDTQYF.

The chain joins TRBV5-1 to TRBJ2-5; 8 bases align to TRBD1. This CDR3 is 14 amino acids long. Germline V gives CDR1 SGHRS, CDR2 YFSETQ. V lost 4 bases to trimming and J lost 5 bases; unmatched junction nucleotides: 7. CDR3 DNA: TGCGCCAGCAGCAGTACAGGGGGATTCGAGACCCAGTACTTC. Residues: CASSSTGGFETQYF.

This chain uses TRBV7-9 with TRBJ1-4; D not certain. CDR3 size: 14 residues. The germline V gene encodes CDR1 SEHNR and CDR2 FQNEAQ (reference sequence). Trimming stripped 3 bases from V and 0 bases from J, with 5 bases between. CDR3 DNA sequence: TGTGCCAGCAGCTTGCGAGCAACTAATGAAAAACTGTTTTTT. Its translation: CASSLRATNEKLFF.

J is TRBJ1-2 and V is TRBV5-1, with D possibly TRBD1 on 6 matching bases. V lost 2 bases and J 6 bases, leaving 14 bases between the germline ends. Germline CDR1 is SGHRS and CDR2 is YFSETQ. The CDR3 is 14 residues long. CDR3 protein: CASSLRGEGDGYTF. CDR3 nucleotide sequence: TGCGCCAGCAGCTTAAGGGGCGAGGGGGATGGCTACACCTTC.

This clone turned up a few times. This chain uses TRBV10-3 with TRBJ2-1; D might be TRBD1 (5 bases). The CDR3 is made up of 14 amino acids. V was pared by 7 bases and J by 7 bases, with 17 bases between. Germline loops: CDR1 ENHRY, CDR2 SYGVKD. CDR3 sequence reads: CAIKGADSGNEQFF. In nucleotides, the CDR3 is TGTGCCATCAAAGGGGCGGATAGTGGGAATGAGCAGTTCTTC.

The chain combines TRBV2 with TRBJ2-3; 8 bases align to TRBD2. The CDR3 covers 19 residues. CDR1 SNHLY and CDR2 FYNNEI come from the germline V gene. The junction had 18 bases not matched to a gene; V was cut back by 6 bases and J by 1 base. DNA of the CDR3: TGTGCCAGCAGATCCCGGACCTGGGGACTAGATTTGGGCACAGATACGCAGTATTTT. It codes for CASRSRTWGLDLGTDTQYF.

A word on this clone: The same CDR3 arises from other DNA sequences in this sample as well. This sequence joins TRBV6-5 and TRBJ1-2; D possibly corresponds to TRBD1 (5 bases). Deletions cut 7 bases from V and 5 bases from J, with 11 bases between. The germline V gene encodes CDR1 MNHEY and CDR2 SVGAGI. This CDR3 contains 12 residues. The CDR3 DNA reads as TGTGCCAGCACCATACAGGATTATGGCTACACCTTC. Protein: CASTIQDYGYTF.